A single sample is the source of the 32 T cell receptor beta chains below, sequenced in a study of CD4 T cells in relation to SARS-CoV-2 and coronaviruses. The repertoire was sequenced with immunoSEQ multiplex PCR; TCRdb's copy has only in-frame clones and lacks some. The sample has about 64,000 clones; approximately 94% are singletons. Before the COVID-19 pandemic, during about 2010-2018, CD4+ T cells were taken from unexposed donors. The source material was naive CD4+ T cells from PBMCs. Indicated subset: naive CD4+ T cells isolated by negative enrichment. These receptors were obtained from a human donor in good health.

V usage is TRBV3-1 (or the pseudogene TRBV3-2) and J usage is TRBJ1-3; D ambiguous. Germline lookup yields CDR1 LGHDT and CDR2 YNNKEL (reference sequence). Trimming cost V 3 bases and J 4 bases, with 13 bases left between them. This CDR3 has 15 residues. Here the CDR3 reads CASSQVGIQGNTIYF. In DNA, the CDR3 is TGTGCCAGCAGCCAGGTCGGGATTCAGGGAAACACCATATATTTT.

The V gene is TRBV7-3, the J gene TRBJ2-5; the match to TRBD2 covers 9 bases. V gave up 5 bases and J gave up 5 bases; unmatched junction bases: 3. The CDR3 length is 13 residues. Germline lookup yields CDR1 SGHTA and CDR2 FQGTGA. For the CDR3, the DNA is TGTGCCAGCAGCACCGGACTAGCGGAGACCCAGTACTTC. This sequence encodes CASSTGLAETQYF.

This rearrangement joins TRBV5-1 to TRBJ2-5; perhaps TRBD2 as D (5 bases). CDR1 SGHRS and CDR2 YFSETQ come from the germline V gene. CDR3 length: 13 residues. Deletions cut 0 bases from V and 2 bases from J, with 5 bases between. CDR3 bases: TGCGCCAGCAGCTTGGGCGGGCAAGAGACCCAGTACTTC. Residues: CASSLGGQETQYF.

The chain is built from TRBV28 and TRBJ2-3; TRBD2 matches 9 bases. J lost 6 bases, V lost 8 bases, and 12 bases had no gene match. CDR1 and CDR2 from the germline V gene are MDHEN and SYDVKM. The CDR3 runs to 15 residues. The CDR3 nucleotides read TGTGCCAGCTCAGTCCAGGAGCGGGAGGTCGATACGCAGTATTTT. It codes for CASSVQEREVDTQYF. Together with reference TRBV28 and TRBJ2-3, the CDR3 gives the full variable domain: DVKVTQSSRYLVKRTGEKVFLECVQDMDHENMFWYRQDPGLGLRLIYFSYDVKMKEKGDIPEGYSVSREKKERFSLILESASTNQTSMYLCASSVQEREVDTQYFGPGTRLTVL.

CDR3 coding DNA: TGTGCCAGCAGCGTAGCGGGAGGGCGGGAGGGCTACAATGAGCAGTTCTTC. It translates to CASSVAGGREGYNEQFF. J is TRBJ2-1 and V is TRBV9; 9 bases agree with TRBD2. J was trimmed by 3 bases and V by 0 bases; bases with no gene match: 7. This CDR3 has 17 residues. Germline CDR1 and CDR2: SGDLS and YYNGEE.

The CDR3 sequence is CASSQQGTSGTREQYF. In DNA, the CDR3 is TGCGCCAGCAGCCAACAAGGGACTAGCGGGACGCGAGAGCAGTACTTC. V gene TRBV4-1 combines with J gene TRBJ2-7, with 13 bases that match TRBD2. Germline lookup yields CDR1 MGHRA and CDR2 YSYEKL. The CDR3 covers 16 residues. J was trimmed by 7 bases and V by 2 bases; bases with no gene match: 8.

The J gene is TRBJ1-4, the V gene TRBV3-1 (or the pseudogene TRBV3-2), with 10 bases aligning to TRBD1. The CDR3 has 15 residues. The junction had 5 bases not matched to a gene; V was cut back by 3 bases and J by 7 bases. Germline assignment: CDR1 LGHDT and CDR2 YNNKEL (reference sequence). The chain's CDR3 is CASSHDRGRFEKLFF. For the CDR3, the DNA is TGTGCCAGCAGCCACGACAGGGGGCGGTTTGAAAAACTGTTTTTT.

This clone has just a few counts. The chain couples TRBV2 to TRBJ1-6; TRBD1 matches at 7 bases. Trimming at V came to 7 bases and at J to 1 base, leaving 4 bases not matched to a gene. In germline, CDR1 is SNHLY, CDR2 FYNNEI. The CDR3 sequence is 15 residues long. CDR3 bases: TGTGCCAGCATCCCACAGGGGTCCTATAATTCACCCCTCCACTTT. It codes for CASIPQGSYNSPLHF.

The chain links TRBV11-2 to TRBJ2-7; tentative D call: TRBD2 (6 bases). There are 15 residues in the CDR3. The V end was cut by 0 bases, the J end by 7 bases, with 16 bases between. The germline gives CDR1 SGHAT, CDR2 FQNNGV. CDR3 sequence reads: CASSLETGRTWEQYF. DNA of the CDR3: TGTGCCAGCAGCTTAGAGACCGGGAGAACCTGGGAGCAGTACTTC.

This chain uses TRBV20-1 with TRBJ2-1, with 10 bases matching TRBD2. V lost 3 bases, J lost 5 bases, and 10 bases stayed unmatched. Germline CDR1 is DFQATT and CDR2 is SNEGSKA (reference sequence). The CDR3 totals 16 residues. CDR3 in amino acids: CSASPPGLALNNEQFF. CDR3 coding DNA: TGCAGTGCTAGTCCGCCGGGACTAGCGTTAAACAATGAGCAGTTCTTC.

The DNA of the CDR3 is TGTGCCAGCAGTGCCCGCCACGGCGGAGATCAGCCCCAGCATTTT. Translated, it gives CASSARHGGDQPQHF. The V call is TRBV6-4, the J call TRBJ1-5, with D uncertain. Germline V CDR1 and CDR2: MRHNA, SNTAGT. Trimming removed 4 bases from V and 5 bases from J, with 15 bases in between. This CDR3 is built from 15 residues.

This clone has more than one count but fewer than ten. This rearrangement joins TRBV7-9 to TRBJ2-7; tentatively, D is TRBD2 (7 bases). Trimming took 5 bases from V and 6 from J, leaving 20 bases between them. CDR3 size: 15 residues. The germline gives CDR1 SEHNR, CDR2 FQNEAQ (reference sequence). Here the CDR3 DNA reads TGTGCCAGCAGCCCCCCGGGACTACCCAGGGGCGAGCAGTACTTC. It codes for CASSPPGLPRGEQYF.

This chain links TRBV9 with TRBJ2-2; perhaps TRBD2 as D (6 bases). V was clipped by 0 bases and J by 6 bases, with 9 bases between them. The CDR3 has 14 amino acids. Per germline, CDR1 SGDLS and CDR2 YYNGEE. The CDR3: CASSVVTSPGELFF. The CDR3 region has the DNA TGTGCCAGCAGCGTAGTAACTAGCCCCGGGGAGCTGTTTTTT.

This chain's CDR3 is CASQQGDRTPLHF. The CDR3 bases are TGTGCCAGTCAACAGGGGGACAGGACACCCCTCCACTTT. This chain joins TRBV2 and TRBJ1-6, with TRBD1 matching 8 bases. Looked up from germline, CDR1 is SNHLY and CDR2 is FYNNEI. The CDR3 sequence is 13 residues long. J gave up 11 bases and V 9 bases, and 9 bases lay outside the gene matches.

The chain joins TRBV15 to TRBJ2-1, with no clear D. The CDR3 runs 14 residues. Deletions cut 0 bases from V and 4 bases from J, with 7 bases between. The germline V gene encodes CDR1 LNHNV and CDR2 YYDKDF (reference sequence). CDR3 nucleotides: TGTGCCACCAGCAGAGATAGGCAGTACAATGAGCAGTTCTTC. Translating gives CATSRDRQYNEQFF.

The chain combines TRBV18 with TRBJ2-3; TRBD2 agrees at 7 bases. V trimming: 1 base; J trimming: 4 bases; junction bases outside the gene matches: 2. From germline, CDR1 is KGHSH and CDR2 LQKENI. This CDR3 contains 14 residues. CDR3 residues: CASSPQGGADTQYF. The CDR3 DNA reads as TGTGCCAGCTCACCACAGGGAGGGGCAGATACGCAGTATTTT.

The chain employs TRBV28 and TRBJ2-7; a possible D gene is TRBD2 (6 bases). Germline V lookup: CDR1 MDHEN, CDR2 SYDVKM. This CDR3 spans 14 amino acids. V lost 4 bases, J lost 4 bases, and 14 bases lay in between. The DNA of the CDR3 is TGTGCCAGCAGTTCCGCGACGGGAGTTTACGAGCAGTACTTC. It specifies CASSSATGVYEQYF.

The J gene is TRBJ2-2, the V gene TRBV3-1 (or the pseudogene TRBV3-2); perhaps TRBD2 as D (6 bases). The CDR3 runs 15 residues. V lost 1 base to trimming and J lost 4 bases, with 10 bases between them. Germline CDR1 reads LGHDT; CDR2 reads YNNKEL (reference sequence). As DNA, the CDR3 is TGTGCCAGCAGCCAAGGCCAGCGGGCCACCGGGGAGCTGTTTTTT. It translates to CASSQGQRATGELFF.

The J gene is TRBJ2-7, the V gene TRBV5-1; the match to TRBD2 covers 11 bases. Germline CDR1 reads SGHRS; CDR2 reads YFSETQ. CDR3 size: 14 residues. V lost 4 bases and J lost 6; bases outside the gene matches: 6. CDR3 loop: CASSPGLAVLEQYF. CDR3 nucleotides: TGCGCCAGCAGCCCGGGACTAGCGGTTCTCGAGCAGTACTTC.

This chain connects TRBV12-3 or TRBV12-4 to TRBJ1-2; 8 bases map to TRBD1. Trimming took 5 bases from V and 7 from J; bases not matched to a gene: 3. CDR3 size: 12 residues. The CDR3 reads CASSRDRGGYTF. The CDR3 DNA reads TGTGCCAGCAGTCGTGACAGGGGTGGCTACACCTTC.

The chain uses TRBV4-1 and TRBJ2-7, with 7 nucleotides matching TRBD1. After removal of 0 bases from V and 2 bases from J, the junction contained 10 bases not matched to a gene. CDR1 and CDR2 from the germline V gene are MGHRA and YSYEKL. There are 17 residues in the CDR3. CDR3: CASSQDWRTGTAYEQYF. The CDR3, as DNA: TGCGCCAGCAGCCAAGATTGGAGAACTGGGACAGCCTACGAGCAGTACTTC.

This sequence joins TRBV28 and TRBJ2-1; 7 bases map to TRBD1. CDR1 MDHEN and CDR2 SYDVKM come from the germline V gene. V trimming: 1 base; J trimming: 15 bases; junction bases outside the gene matches: 12. This CDR3 comprises 14 residues. CDR3 DNA sequence: TGTGCCAGCAGTTTATTAGACGTAAGACAGGGTCTGTTCTTC. It encodes CASSLLDVRQGLFF. The whole variable domain, filled in from reference TRBV28 and TRBJ2-1, reads DVKVTQSSRYLVKRTGEKVFLECVQDMDHENMFWYRQDPGLGLRLIYFSYDVKMKEKGDIPEGYSVSREKKERFSLILESASTNQTSMYLCASSLLDVRQGLFFGPGTRLTVL.

The rearrangement links TRBV6-5 to TRBJ2-7, with D possibly matching TRBD1 (5 bases). Between the trimmed V and J ends, which lost 4 bases and 4 bases, there was a span of 14 bases. Germline CDR1 MNHEY, CDR2 SVGAGI. The CDR3 sequence is 14 residues long. CDR3 residues: CASSSLTASYEQYF. DNA of the CDR3: TGTGCCAGCAGTTCCTTGACAGCTTCTTACGAGCAGTACTTC.

The chain employs TRBV6-1 and TRBJ1-5; 10 bases match TRBD1. Germline CDR1 MNHNS, CDR2 SASEGT. The V and J ends lost 2 bases and 2 bases, in that order; junction bases with no gene match: 12. The CDR3 covers 19 residues. The CDR3 reads CASSEPPGQGLFRNQPQHF. In nucleotides, the CDR3 is TGTGCCAGCAGTGAACCCCCGGGACAGGGGTTATTTCGCAATCAGCCCCAGCATTTT.

The J gene is TRBJ2-7, the V gene TRBV7-2, with no clear D. Between the trimmed V and J ends, which lost 1 base and 4 bases, there was a span of 14 bases. The CDR3 is 15 residues long. Germline loops: CDR1 SGHTA, CDR2 FQGNSA. CDR3 loop: CASSLGYGPSYEQYF. DNA for the CDR3: TGTGCCAGCAGCTTAGGGTACGGACCCTCTTACGAGCAGTACTTC.

This chain joins TRBV7-7 and TRBJ2-2, with a weak D call TRBD2 (5 bases). CDR3 length: 12 residues. Trimming shortened V by 3 bases and J by 8 bases, and 7 bases separated the two germline ends. Germline CDR1 and CDR2: SSHAT and FNYEAQ (reference sequence). CDR3 nucleotide sequence: TGTGCCAGCAGCTTTCGAGGGGGGGAGCTGTTTTTT. Protein sequence: CASSFRGGELFF.

This chain uses TRBV6-5 with TRBJ2-5; TRBD1 matches 8 bases. This CDR3 is 13 amino acids long. Trimming removed 2 bases from V and 5 bases from J; junction bases left unmatched: 1. CDR1 is MNHEY, CDR2 SVGAGI, per germline. The CDR3 DNA reads as TGTGCCAGCAGTTACGACAGGGGTGAGACCCAGTACTTC. Translating it yields CASSYDRGETQYF.

The chain uses TRBV11-2 and TRBJ2-2; possible D gene TRBD1, 5 bases. The germline V and J ends were trimmed by 5 bases and 5 bases, with 18 bases remaining between them. CDR1 SGHAT and CDR2 FQNNGV come from the germline V gene. The CDR3 extends over 16 amino acids. The CDR3 DNA reads TGTGCCAGCAGCCTAGGACAAAGGCGGCGTACCGGGGAGCTGTTTTTT. It translates to CASSLGQRRRTGELFF.

This clone was seen just once. V is TRBV28 and J is TRBJ1-6, with TRBD1 matching over 7 bases. Per germline, CDR1 MDHEN and CDR2 SYDVKM. V lost 9 bases, J lost 4 bases, and 9 bases stayed unmatched. CDR3 length: 15 amino acids. This CDR3 reads CASKDRDSYNSPLHF. CDR3 coding DNA: TGTGCCAGTAAAGACCGGGACAGTTATAATTCACCCCTCCACTTT.

V usage is TRBV21-1 and J usage is TRBJ2-1; the table's D call of TRBD2 was not tested on the DNA. TRBV21-1 is reported as a pseudogene. The CDR3 runs 16 residues. CDR3 DNA: TGTGCCAGCAGCAAAGTAGGGCGGGAGGCATACAATGAGCAGTTCTTC. Protein sequence: CASSKVGREAYNEQFF.

This sequence joins TRBV11-2 and TRBJ2-7, with D possibly being TRBD1 (6 bases). This CDR3 region has 15 residues. The germline V gene encodes CDR1 SGHAT and CDR2 FQNNGV. Trimming shortened V by 5 bases and J by 2 bases, and 16 bases separated the two germline ends. CDR3 residues: CASSPRQDFTYEQYF. CDR3 sequence (DNA): TGTGCCAGCAGCCCAAGACAGGATTTCACCTACGAGCAGTACTTC.

The chain recombines TRBV7-2 with TRBJ2-7; D is perhaps TRBD2 (6 bases). Trimming pared 1 base from V and 3 bases from J, leaving 10 bases between. This CDR3 comprises 14 residues. The germline CDR1 and CDR2 sequences are SGHTA and FQGNSA. CDR3 protein: CASSLEAGGYEQYF. In nucleotides, the CDR3 is TGTGCCAGCAGCTTAGAGGCCGGGGGCTACGAGCAGTACTTC.